The TCR beta chain under discussion was sequenced for a study of CD4 T cells in relation to SARS-CoV-2 and coronaviruses (dated by TCRdb to 2020 to 2023). Background on the whole study: The ViraFEST assay cultured PBMCs with antigen for 10 days, then sequenced TCR beta CDR3s to find antigen-specific clonal expansions. The Adaptive Biotechnologies TCR-sequencing kit was used for samples from three pre-COVID donors and for the naive versus memory experiments, whereas the other data were Illumina-based. For other donors in the study, expansion assays were sequenced with a different, Illumina-based TCR-beta assay. Using patient-derived lymphoblastoid cell lines, the shared crossreactive spike epitopes were mapped to their HLA restriction. At the level of individual TCR clonotypes, the study measured memory CD4+ T cell crossreactivity between SARS-CoV-2 spike protein and common cold coronavirus spike proteins. Across all 12 patients in the full convalescent cohort, ages ranged from about 21 to 80 years, with a median of 38. Of the 12 convalescent patients, 8 were male and 4 were female, and two of the subjects were Hispanic. Overall study outcomes, separate from this receptor: Crossreactivity analysis was centred on spike protein, so crossreactivity against other viral proteins was not assessed. Roughly 65% of donors had memory CD4+ clonotypes that crossrecognized SARS-CoV-2 and at least one common cold coronavirus spike. Small numbers of patients and of tested TCRs limited the study. Sequencing of naive versus memory cells indicated that the assay detects memory recall responses, not primary responses primed during culture. Crossreactive clones showed significantly weaker SARS-CoV-2-driven expansion than monoreactive clones, consistent with antigenic imprinting. No donor contributed both pre-pandemic and post-infection samples, which limited tracing the source of pre-existing responses.

Naive and memory CD4+ T cells were separated from cryopreserved PBMCs by first enriching for CD4 and then performing EasySep naive CD4+ T cell enrichment. Sorted naive or memory CD4+ T cells (about 100,000) were cultured 1:1 with T cell-depleted PBMCs and CEF peptides for 10 to 11 days. In general, every peptide culture condition was set up in three replicate wells. Ficoll-Paque PLUS gradient centrifugation was used to isolate PBMCs from leukapheresis product or whole blood. PBMCs were either used fresh in the expansion assay or cryopreserved at -140 degrees C. The QIAamp Micro DNA Kit was used to extract genomic DNA from the CD4+ T cells. V and J are trimmed by 5 bases and 5 bases, and the gene matches miss 13 bases of the junction. In the germline V gene, CDR1 corresponds to SGHVS and CDR2 to FQNEAQ. There are 16 amino acids in the CDR3, from cysteine to phenylalanine inclusive. The sequence is cut down to CDR3 DNA, 48 bases in frame from base 1.

Of note for this clone: Its antigen is currently not known. The input lacks base qualities; no much larger clone sits a single base away.

DNA from CEF-cultured naive and memory CD4+ T cells underwent immunoSEQ TCR-beta sequencing at survey level. On the authors' methods: Preprocessing removed nonproductive sequences and CDR3s not starting with C, not ending with F or W, or shorter than 7 amino acids. The MANAFEST web app identified antigen-specific clonotypes based on expansion compared with the reference and other culture wells. A clone was considered positive if the clone showed significant expansion compared with the reference culture in 2 of 3 replicate wells at an FDR below 0.05. Positive clones also required significant expansion versus all other tandem wells and an odds ratio above 5. Cultured and uncultured naive and memory CD4+ repertoires were searched for CDR3s previously identified as spike- and CEF-reactive. After three terminal residues were trimmed from each end, CDR3 homology was quantified as pairwise Levenshtein distance using the stringdist R package. As stored in TCRdb, this immuneACCESS dataset retains in-frame rearrangements with V and J assigned. A fraction of the clones does not appear; measured against another copy, unresolved V genes explain less than half of the discrepancy, and the remainder lacks a known reason. The V and J calls and the clone size are those of that table, but D and trimming were determined from the DNA. This sample comprises roughly 43,000 clones, roughly 82% of them detected only once. Together, the top ten hold about 1.5% of the sample.

The sequence came from an adult with COVID-19. Material for sequencing was naive CD4+ T cells from PBMCs, cultured in vitro. The cell subset or site label, as the study defines it: naive CD4+ T cells isolated by negative enrichment. The chain employs TRBV7-8 and TRBJ2-5; a stretch of 8 junction bases matches TRBD1. This receptor has the CDR3 CASSLRTGRSRETQYF. In nucleotide form, the sequence is TGTGCCAGCAGCCTACGGACAGGGAGGTCCCGTGAGACCCAGTACTTC.